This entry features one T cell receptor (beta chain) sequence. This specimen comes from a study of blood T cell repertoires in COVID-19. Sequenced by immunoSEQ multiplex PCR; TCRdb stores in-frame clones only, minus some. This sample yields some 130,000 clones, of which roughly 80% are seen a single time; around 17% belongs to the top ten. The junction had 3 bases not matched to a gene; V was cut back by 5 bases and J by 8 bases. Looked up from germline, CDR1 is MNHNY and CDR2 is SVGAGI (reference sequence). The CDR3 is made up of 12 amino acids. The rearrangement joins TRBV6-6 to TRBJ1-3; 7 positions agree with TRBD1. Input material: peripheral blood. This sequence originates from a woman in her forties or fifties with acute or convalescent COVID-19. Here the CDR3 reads CASSPQGDTIYF. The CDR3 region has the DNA TGTGCCAGCAGTCCTCAGGGGGACACCATATATTTT.